The 7 T cell receptor beta chains in this list originate from one sample, sequenced in a study of T cell responses to AZD1222 COVID-19 vaccine (dated by TCRdb to the early 2020s). The library relied on the immunoSEQ multiplex PCR assay. The clones in this table, taken by TCRdb from immuneACCESS, are in-frame only. Not every clone is retained; where verified, under half of the shortfall comes from an unresolved V gene, and the cause of the rest is unknown. Within this sample are 150,000 to 200,000 clones, with 70% to 90% of them counted one time only. Of the sample, more than 4% is held by the ten largest clones. The time point label, as the study defines it: about 28 days (+/-7) after the second vaccine dose. Specimen: peripheral blood, collected 28 days after the second AZD1222 dose. The receptor set was obtained from an adult who received the AZD1222 COVID-19 vaccine.

The chain has TRBV5-4 and TRBJ1-1, with 7 positions matching TRBD1. The CDR3 consists of 16 residues. Germline V gives CDR1 SGHNT, CDR2 YYREEE (reference sequence). V gave up 0 bases and J gave up 2 bases; unmatched junction bases: 7. The CDR3 DNA reads TGTGCCAGCAGCTTGGTGGACAGGTTGCCTAACACTGAAGCTTTCTTT. Encoded protein: CASSLVDRLPNTEAFF.

This chain joins TRBV15 and TRBJ1-4, with TRBD1 as a possible D gene (5 bases). Trimming took off 1 base at V and 6 bases at J, with 9 bases between the two ends. The CDR3 covers 14 residues. Germline V CDR1 and CDR2: LNHNV, YYDKDF (reference sequence). CDR3: CATSRVAGDEKLFF. As DNA, the CDR3 is TGTGCCACCAGCAGAGTTGCGGGGGATGAAAAACTGTTTTTT.

This sequence joins TRBV6-6 and TRBJ1-2, with 7 bases identical to TRBD1. There are 13 residues in the CDR3. Per the germline V gene, CDR1 is MNHNY and CDR2 is SVGAGI (reference sequence). The V gene end was trimmed by 2 bases and the J gene end by 8 bases; junction bases not matched to a gene: 5. The CDR3 DNA reads as TGTGCCAGCAGTTACAGGGGGCGGCCCGGCTACACCTTC. Translating it yields CASSYRGRPGYTF.

The chain has TRBV7-9 and TRBJ2-1; TRBD2 aligns across 8 bases. The V and J ends lost 11 bases and 8 bases, in that order; junction bases with no gene match: 5. The CDR3 contains 11 residues. Germline lookup yields CDR1 SEHNR and CDR2 FQNEAQ (reference sequence). CDR3 sequence: CAARGGDEQFF. In DNA form, the CDR3 reads TGTGCCGCTCGGGGGGGCGATGAGCAGTTCTTC. The variable domain in full, with the rest retrieved from reference TRBV7-9 and TRBJ2-1, is DTGVSQNPRHKITKRGQNVTFRCDPISEHNRLYWYRQTLGQGPEFLTYFQNEAQLEKSRLLSDRFSAERPKGSFSTLEIQRTEQGDSAMYLCAARGGDEQFFGPGTRLTVL.

This chain connects TRBV18 to TRBJ1-1, with D unclear. CDR1 is KGHSH, CDR2 LQKENI, per germline. The CDR3 length is 18 residues. V dropped 0 bases and J dropped 5 bases, with 22 bases sitting between them. CDR3 region: CASSPPRTLGRGATEAFF. Here the CDR3 DNA reads TGTGCCAGCTCACCACCAAGGACCTTGGGCCGGGGAGCGACTGAAGCTTTCTTT.

This chain uses TRBV19 with TRBJ1-2, with no clear D. The germline gives CDR1 LNHDA, CDR2 SQIVND (reference sequence). The CDR3 is 16 amino acids. Between the trimmed V and J ends, which lost 4 bases and 5 bases, there was a span of 20 bases. This CDR3 reads CASSRTVVSWEYGYTF. CDR3 coding DNA: TGTGCCAGTAGTAGAACAGTAGTCAGTTGGGAATATGGCTACACCTTC.

The rearrangement uses TRBV30 and TRBJ1-1; D perhaps matches TRBD1 (5 bases). V was clipped by 3 bases and J by 1 base, with 9 bases between them. The germline gives CDR1 GTSNPN, CDR2 SVGIG (reference sequence). The CDR3 is 13 residues long. The CDR3 region is CAWRRQGNTEAFF. CDR3 sequence (DNA): TGTGCCTGGAGACGTCAGGGGAACACTGAAGCTTTCTTT.